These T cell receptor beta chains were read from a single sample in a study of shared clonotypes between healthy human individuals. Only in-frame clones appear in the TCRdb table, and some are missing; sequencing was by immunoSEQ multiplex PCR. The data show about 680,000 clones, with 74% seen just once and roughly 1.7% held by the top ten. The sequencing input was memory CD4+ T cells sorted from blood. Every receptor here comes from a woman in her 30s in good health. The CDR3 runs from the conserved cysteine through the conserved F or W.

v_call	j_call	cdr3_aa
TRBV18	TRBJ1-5	CASSRGQADQPQHF
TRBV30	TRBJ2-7	CASSLGGGIGEQYF
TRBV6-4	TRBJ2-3	CASSSGAGGTDTQYF
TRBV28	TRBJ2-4	CASSFRQLTGLAKNIQYF
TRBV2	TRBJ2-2	CASSGRLAGELFF
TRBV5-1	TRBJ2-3	CASSSGTGGTTQYF
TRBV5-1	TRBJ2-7	CASSWDKLTPEKNEQYF
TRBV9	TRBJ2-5	CASSTSGNFQETQYF
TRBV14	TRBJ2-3	CASSQVFDGSTDTQYF
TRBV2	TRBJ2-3	CASSEFSGTGDTQYF
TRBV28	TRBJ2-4	CASSSPSFGGRSRKNIQYF
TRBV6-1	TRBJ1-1	CATFRANTEAFF
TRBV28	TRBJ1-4	CASSSPGRGEREKLFF
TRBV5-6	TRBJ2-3	CASSARDRDADTQYF
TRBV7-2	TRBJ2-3	CASSRNPALDTQYF
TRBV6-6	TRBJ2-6	CASSYRSSGANVLTF
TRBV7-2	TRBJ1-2	CASSSLPGLGYTF
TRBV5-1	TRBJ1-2	CASSLGDRDAGGYTF
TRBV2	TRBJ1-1	CASTNLRGASEAFF
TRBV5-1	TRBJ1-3	CASSLGRPDTIYF
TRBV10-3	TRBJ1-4	CAINEGGANEKLFF
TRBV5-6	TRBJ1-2	CASSLVGSSNYGYTF
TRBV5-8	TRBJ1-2	CASSPRTGELYGYTF
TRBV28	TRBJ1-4	CASGTGATNEKLFF
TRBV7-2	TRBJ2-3	CASSPVVLVPDTQYF
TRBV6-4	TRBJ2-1	CASSDLSGGKNEQFF
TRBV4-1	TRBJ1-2	CASSQGIPGREGYTF
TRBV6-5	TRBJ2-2	CASSTGTGELFF
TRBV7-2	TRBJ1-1	CASSPRGRVTEAFF
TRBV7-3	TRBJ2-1	CASTLTSGDEQFF
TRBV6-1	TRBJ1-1	CASSAEGLQNTEAFF
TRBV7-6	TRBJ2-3	CASSERGGDTQYF